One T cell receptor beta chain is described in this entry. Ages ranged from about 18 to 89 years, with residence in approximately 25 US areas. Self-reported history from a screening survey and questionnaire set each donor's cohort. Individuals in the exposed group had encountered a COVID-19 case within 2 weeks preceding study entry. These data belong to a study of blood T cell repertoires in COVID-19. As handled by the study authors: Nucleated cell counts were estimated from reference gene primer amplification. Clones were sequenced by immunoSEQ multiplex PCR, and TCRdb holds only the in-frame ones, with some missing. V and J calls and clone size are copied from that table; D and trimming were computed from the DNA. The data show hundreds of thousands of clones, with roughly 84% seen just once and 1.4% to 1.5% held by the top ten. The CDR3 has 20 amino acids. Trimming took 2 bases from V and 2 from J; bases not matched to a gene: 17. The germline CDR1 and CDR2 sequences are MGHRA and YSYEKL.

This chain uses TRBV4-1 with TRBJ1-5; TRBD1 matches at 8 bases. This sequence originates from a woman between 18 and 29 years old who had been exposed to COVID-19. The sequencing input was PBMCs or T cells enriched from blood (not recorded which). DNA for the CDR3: TGCGCCAGCAGCCAAACCCCGGAAACAGGGGGAGGTGGTGGCAATCAGCCCCAGCATTTT. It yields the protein CASSQTPETGGGGGNQPQHF.